What follows is one T cell receptor (beta chain) and its context. This clone was counted once. This receptor's antigen is unknown. No per-base quality is available; no much larger clone lies one base away. Including cysteine and phenylalanine, the CDR3 has 14 amino acids. CDR3 DNA only is kept here, 42 bases in frame from base 1. Per the germline V gene, SNHLY is the CDR1 and FYNNEI is the CDR2. Germline trimming: 4 bases from V, 5 bases from J; junction bases outside gene matches: 4. The method was the immunoSEQ multiplex PCR assay. TCRdb retrieved this table from immuneACCESS and kept in-frame rearrangements only. Not all clones are present; in checked studies, unresolved V genes account for under half, and no reason is known for the remainder. Recorded for this sample are approximately 24,000 clones; around 86% of them occurred a single time. The ten largest clones take up 0.8% to 1.3% of the sample.

The sample belongs to a study of T cell changes during pregnancy in multiple sclerosis (dated by TCRdb to about 2019). Study-level background: In women with multiple sclerosis, the researchers looked at how the T cell repertoire shifted as pregnancy progressed.

The source material was CD4+ T cells from peripheral blood mononuclear cells, sampled in the second trimester of pregnancy. The chain is encoded by TRBV2 joined to TRBJ2-1; 8 central bases correspond to TRBD1. The source of this sequence is a female donor in good health, enrolled as a control in a pregnancy study. The CDR3 protein is CASSVQGAHNEQFF. The DNA reads as follows: TGTGCCAGCAGTGTTCAGGGGGCCCACAATGAGCAGTTCTTC.